This T cell receptor beta chain was sequenced during a study of T-cell reconstitution after alpha-beta-depleted transplantation in children. Points from the study as a whole: Surviving recipient T cells and thymic progenitors underlay high day-60 TCRbeta diversity in some patients. The main origin of T-cell counts and diversity one year after transplant was newly produced T cells.

Molecular barcoding with unique molecular identifiers was used for the TCRbeta library. Using its own MiXCR run on the PCR reads, TCRdb lists one record per CDR3 protein. Among a few hundred thousand distinct CDR3 sequences, roughly a quarter were seen once, and the ten largest hold approximately 33%. Of note for this clonotype: Its target is not known.

Germline values: CDR1 SGHDT, CDR2 YYEEEE. Trimming shortened V by 0 bases and J by 4 bases, and 4 bases separated the two germline ends. The CDR3 totals 12 residues. The chain links TRBV5-6 to TRBJ2-5; D gene unclear. Specimen: PBMCs, collected before TCRalphabeta/CD19-depleted stem cell transplant. The TCR originated in a boy in the first two years of life with Wiskott-Aldrich syndrome, due to receive a stem cell transplant. CDR3 DNA: TGTGCCAGCAGCTTGGCCCCAGAGACCCAGTACTTC. Translation gives CASSLAPETQYF. The full variable domain, with the rest looked up from reference TRBV5-6 and TRBJ2-5, is DAGVTQSPTHLIKTRGQQVTLRCSPKSGHDTVSWYQQALGQGPQFIFQYYEEEERQRGNFPDRFSGHQFPNYSSELNVNALLLGDSALYLCASSLAPETQYFGPGTRLLVL.